Listed here is a single T cell receptor beta chain. Its specificity is not known. TCRdb ran MiXCR on the 5' RACE reads and lists one entry per CDR3 protein. The data show 310,000 or so distinct CDR3 sequences, around 18% seen once. This entry is derived from a study of CD8 T cells in ankylosing spondylitis. General study points: Ankylosing spondylitis blood seemed to carry a telltale TCR beta motif made of under 10 highly homologous variants. Earlier literature documents some of the motif variants in reactive arthritis synovial fluid and blood.

Germline assignment: CDR1 SGHRS and CDR2 YFSETQ. This CDR3 contains 18 residues. Germline trimming cut 1 base from V and 6 bases from J; bases unmatched to any gene: 10. V and J are TRBV5-1 and TRBJ2-1; 13 positions match TRBD2. Sequenced input: blood, either unsorted or a sorted T cell fraction (not recorded which). This TCR was recovered from a male donor with ankylosing spondylitis or in good health (not recorded which). The CDR3 sequence is CASSLIGLAGAGSNEQFF. The CDR3 DNA is TGCGCCAGCAGCTTGATCGGACTAGCGGGAGCAGGATCCAATGAGCAGTTCTTC. Supplemented by reference TRBV5-1 and TRBJ2-1, the full variable domain reads KAGVTQTPRYLIKTRGQQVTLSCSPISGHRSVSWYQQTPGQGLQFLFEYFSETQRNKGNFPGRFSGRQFSNSRSEMNVSTLELGDSALYLCASSLIGLAGAGSNEQFFGPGTRLTVL.